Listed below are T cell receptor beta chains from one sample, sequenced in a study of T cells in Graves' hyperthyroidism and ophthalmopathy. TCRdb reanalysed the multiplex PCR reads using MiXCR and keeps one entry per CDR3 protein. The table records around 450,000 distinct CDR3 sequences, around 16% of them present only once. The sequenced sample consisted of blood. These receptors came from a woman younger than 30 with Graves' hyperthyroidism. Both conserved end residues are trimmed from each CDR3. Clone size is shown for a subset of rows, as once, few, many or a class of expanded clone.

CDR3aa: ASSSSGGNEQF; v_gene: TRBV27; abundance: -
CDR3aa: ASSLWGPDGYT; v_gene: TRBV5-1; abundance: -
CDR3aa: ASSQGGRRADTQY; v_gene: TRBV3-1; abundance: many
CDR3aa: ASSPLPSDQPQH; v_gene: TRBV18; abundance: many
CDR3aa: ASSAERERVNEQF; v_gene: TRBV5-4; abundance: many
CDR3aa: ASSPGAGGTDTQY; v_gene: TRBV12-3/TRBV12-4; abundance: once
CDR3aa: ASSLDFSGSDTQY; v_gene: TRBV5-1; abundance: few
CDR3aa: ASSFEGQTYNEQF; v_gene: TRBV28; abundance: -
CDR3aa: ASSSQGGLDNTEAF; v_gene: TRBV5-1; abundance: many
CDR3aa: ASSESRTSLRRDTQY; v_gene: TRBV2; abundance: many
CDR3aa: ASSNSPQGSFSNQPQH; v_gene: TRBV7-9; abundance: -
CDR3aa: ASGSSVGPSEAF; v_gene: TRBV11-2; abundance: -
CDR3aa: ASGGSFPLYTDTQY; v_gene: TRBV28; abundance: many
CDR3aa: ATSRAGTGLSGANVLT; v_gene: TRBV15; abundance: -
CDR3aa: ATSREGPMFANTGELF; v_gene: TRBV15; abundance: -
CDR3aa: ASSFKGGLNTGELF; v_gene: TRBV7-3; abundance: -
CDR3aa: ASSPRTIFNEQF; v_gene: TRBV7-2; abundance: -
CDR3aa: ASNAAGNTEAF; v_gene: TRBV5-1; abundance: -
CDR3aa: ASSPTGGGGMDTQY; v_gene: TRBV7-2; abundance: many
CDR3aa: ATRTGTGNTEAF; v_gene: TRBV24-1; abundance: many
CDR3aa: ASGLASSGELYNEQF; v_gene: TRBV12-5; abundance: few
CDR3aa: ASSPIYGGISGANVLT; v_gene: TRBV3-1; abundance: few
CDR3aa: SVGISLASYEQY; v_gene: TRBV29-1; abundance: -
CDR3aa: ASRPRTTLGTQY; v_gene: TRBV19; abundance: -